This TCR beta chain was recorded in a study of T cell repertoires in aging, cancer and after chemotherapy. Study at large: Donors were grouped into six age bands spanning 30 or younger through 70 or older. Repeat sampling of healthy donors over several months to years showed clear clonal overlap.

Rearranged V-D-J TRB sequences were amplified with a mixed TRB-A/B primer pool. Using its own MiXCR run on the multiplex PCR reads, TCRdb lists one record per CDR3 protein. Altogether around 10,000 distinct CDR3 sequences are present, more than 25% being singletons, with the ten largest covering roughly 3%. Study conclusions and caveats: In cancer patients, declining TCR diversity with age involved lost richness and lost evenness.

On this clonotype itself: Its cognate antigen is unknown.

The template was genomic DNA from peripheral blood, not RNA. Sequenced: blood. The receptor was derived from a human donor in good health.

The CDR3 spells CAWSDPGLGNTGELFF. The DNA of the CDR3 is TGTGCCTGGAGTGACCCCGGGCTTGGGAACACCGGGGAGCTGTTTTTT. This chain uses TRBV30 with TRBJ2-2; no clear D gene. The V end was cut by 1 base, the J end by 1 base, with 13 bases between. This CDR3 has 16 residues. The germline V gene encodes CDR1 GTSNPN and CDR2 SVGIG (reference sequence).